The present TCR beta chain was sequenced within a study of CD8 T cells in ankylosing spondylitis. Study-wide points: Disease-associated clones were reportedly significantly overrepresented in matched ankylosing spondylitis synovial fluid. Typical of ankylosing spondylitis blood, it appeared, was a TCR beta motif of eight highly homologous variants.

The authors made TCR beta libraries by quantitative 5'-RACE with molecular barcodes. TCRdb passed the 5' RACE reads through MiXCR, listing each CDR3 protein once. The table includes more than 100,000 distinct CDR3 sequences, under 20% detected once. As to this clonotype: As yet, its antigen is unknown.

This clonotype originated in a male donor with ankylosing spondylitis. The sequencing sample was made of blood, either unsorted or a sorted T cell fraction (not recorded which).

CDR3: CASSSGLAADTQYF. The CDR3 DNA sequence: TGTGCCAGCAGTTCGGGACTCGCCGCAGATACGCAGTATTTT. V usage is TRBV12-3 or TRBV12-4 and J usage is TRBJ2-3, with D perhaps TRBD2 (6 bases). The CDR3 covers 14 residues. V gave up 4 bases and J gave up 4 bases, with 12 bases separating them.